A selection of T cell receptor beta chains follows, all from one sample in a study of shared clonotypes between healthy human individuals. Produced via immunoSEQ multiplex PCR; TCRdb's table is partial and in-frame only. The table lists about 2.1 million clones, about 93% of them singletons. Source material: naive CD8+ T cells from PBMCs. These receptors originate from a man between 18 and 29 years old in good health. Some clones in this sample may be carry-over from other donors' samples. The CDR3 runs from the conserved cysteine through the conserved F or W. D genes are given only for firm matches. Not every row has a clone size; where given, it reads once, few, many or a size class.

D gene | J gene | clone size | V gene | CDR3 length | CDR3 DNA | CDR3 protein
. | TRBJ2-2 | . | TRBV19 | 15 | TGTGCCAGGAGAGGGGACATCGATAGCACCGGGGAGCTGTTTTTT | CARRGDIDSTGELFF
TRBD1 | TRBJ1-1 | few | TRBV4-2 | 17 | TGTGCCAGCAGCCAAGATACCTGGGACAGGTTGAACACTGAAGCTTTCTTT | CASSQDTWDRLNTEAFF
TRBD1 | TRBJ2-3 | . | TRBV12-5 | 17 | TGTGCTAGTGGTTTGGACGCCACAGGGGGCGGGGCAGATACGCAGTATTTT | CASGLDATGGGADTQYF
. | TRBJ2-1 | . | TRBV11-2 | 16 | TGTGCCAGCAGCCACCCACTAGGCCCCACTGGGAATGAGCAGTTCTTC | CASSHPLGPTGNEQFF
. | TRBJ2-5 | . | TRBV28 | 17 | TGTGCCAGCAGTTCTGCGGCCGGACACACGTCGGAAGAGACCCAGTACTTC | CASSSAAGHTSEETQYF
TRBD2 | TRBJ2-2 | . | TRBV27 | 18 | TGTGCCAGCACGGAACTGAAACTAGCGGGAGCGAACACCGGGGAGCTGTTTTTT | CASTELKLAGANTGELFF
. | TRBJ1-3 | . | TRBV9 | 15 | TGTGCCAGCAGCGTAGGAGGTGGGAAAGGAAACACCATATATTTT | CASSVGGGKGNTIYF
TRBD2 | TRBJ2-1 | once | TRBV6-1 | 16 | TGTGCCAGCAGTGAACCTAGCGGAGAAACCTACAATGAGCAGTTCTTC | CASSEPSGETYNEQFF
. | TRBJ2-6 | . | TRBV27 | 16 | TGTGCCAGCAGTTTACTGGGATACTCTGGGGCCAACGTCCTGACTTTC | CASSLLGYSGANVLTF
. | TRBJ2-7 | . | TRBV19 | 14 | TGTGCCAGTAGTATTTGGGGAAACTCCTACGAGCAGTACTTC | CASSIWGNSYEQYF
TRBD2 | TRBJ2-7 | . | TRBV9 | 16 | TGTGCCAGCAGCGTAGAGACTAGCGGGAGTATCTACGAGCAGTACTTC | CASSVETSGSIYEQYF
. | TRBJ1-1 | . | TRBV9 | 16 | TGTGCCAGCAGCCCTGGACGTCGGGGAGCAAAGGATGAAGCTTTCTTT | CASSPGRRGAKDEAFF
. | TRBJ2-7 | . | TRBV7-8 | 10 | TGTGCCAGCAGGGGGGATAGGCAGTACTTC | CASRGDRQYF
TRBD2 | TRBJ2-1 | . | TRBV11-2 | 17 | TGTGCCAGCAGACCCGTCCTGGGACTAGCGGAGGGGAATGAGCAGTTCTTC | CASRPVLGLAEGNEQFF
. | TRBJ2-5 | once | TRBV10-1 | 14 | TGCGCCAGCAGTGAGTCCACAGGGCAAGAGACCCAGTACTTC | CASSESTGQETQYF
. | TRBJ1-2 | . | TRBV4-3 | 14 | TGCGCCAGCAGCCAAGGTCAAGGGAGGTATGGCTACACCTTC | CASSQGQGRYGYTF
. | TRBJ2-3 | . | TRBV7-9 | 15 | TGTGCCAGCAGCTTAGATATGAGCAGCACAGATACGCAGTATTTT | CASSLDMSSTDTQYF
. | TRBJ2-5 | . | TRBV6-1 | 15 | TGTGCCAGCAGTGCCCACATCGGCTCCCGGGAGACCCAGTACTTC | CASSAHIGSRETQYF
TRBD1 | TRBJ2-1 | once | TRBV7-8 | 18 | TGTGCCAGCAGCTTAGCCCTTCCGGGACAGCCACCGAACAATGAGCAGTTCTTC | CASSLALPGQPPNNEQFF
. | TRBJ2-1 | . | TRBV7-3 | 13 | TGTGCCAGCAGCTTAATAGGTAGGGGCGAGCAGTTCTTC | CASSLIGRGEQFF
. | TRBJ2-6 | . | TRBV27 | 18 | TGTGCCAGCAGTATGTTAGCGAGTCTCATCTCTGGGGCCAACGTCCTGACTTTC | CASSMLASLISGANVLTF
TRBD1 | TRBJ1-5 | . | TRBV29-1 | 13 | TGCAGCGGGGGACAGGGTTTAGGTCAGCCCCAGCATTTT | CSGGQGLGQPQHF
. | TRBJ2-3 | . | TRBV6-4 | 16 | TGTGCCAGCAGTGACCTCGCTGGGGCCACCACAGATACGCAGTATTTT | CASSDLAGATTDTQYF
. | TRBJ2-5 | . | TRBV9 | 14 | TGTGCCAGCAGCGATCGGGACGACCAAGAGACCCAGTACTTC | CASSDRDDQETQYF